This T cell receptor beta chain was sequenced for a study of blood T cells in healthy people across ages. Study information: Template switching picked up about one barcoded beta molecule for each two T cells.

Donors ranged from roughly 6 to 90 years old and were healthy Caucasians in Russia. Comments on this clonotype: The antigen is undetermined.

Sample-barcoded 5' priming and a J-beta primer mix drove a second PCR of about 7 to 12 cycles. Every sample gave at least 2.5 million paired-end reads containing CDR3. TCRdb re-called the 5' RACE reads with MiXCR, one entry per CDR3 protein. Of about 600,000 distinct CDR3 sequences in the sample, roughly 43% were seen once. Study-wide results and caveats: Long-lived donors had more naive CD4+ cells and higher diversity than aged donors.

This sequence was found in a man at least 80 years old in good health. The sequenced sample consisted of blood.

In DNA form, the CDR3 reads TGTGCCAGCAGCCCCCCTAGCGGTGCCTACGAGCAGTACTTC. This sequence encodes CASSPPSGAYEQYF. The V gene is TRBV3-1, the J gene TRBJ2-7; 7 bases match TRBD2. The CDR3 covers 14 residues. Germline V CDR1 and CDR2: LGHDT, YNNKEL (reference sequence). V lost 4 bases and J lost 2; bases outside the gene matches: 5.